This passage covers 21 T cell receptor beta chains from one sample sequenced in a study of Ad26.COV2.S vaccination and SARS-CoV-2 variants. Profiling relied on immunoSEQ multiplex PCR, and the TCRdb table lists in-frame clones only, not all of them. This table has about 680,000 clones, 80% to 90% appearing once. This sample's treatment: approximately 18 received Ad26.COV2.S at low or high dose, single or two shots; about 5 received placebo; per-sample allocation not given. It was on day 63 after the first vaccine or placebo injection that samples were taken. Sequencing used peripheral blood, obtained in a trial of Ad26.COV2.S vaccine versus placebo. The receptors were sampled from a person between 18 and 65 years old who received the Ad26.COV2.S COVID-19 vaccine or a placebo.

This chain uses TRBV11-3 with TRBJ2-1, with D possibly being TRBD2 (6 bases). CDR3 length: 16 residues. V lost 1 base and J 8 bases, leaving 18 bases between the germline ends. Germline loops: CDR1 SGHNT, CDR2 YENEEA. The CDR3 nucleotides are TGTGCCAGCAGCTTAGGCGGGACCCAACGGGCGCATGAGCAGTTCTTC. Protein sequence: CASSLGGTQRAHEQFF.

DNA for the CDR3: TGTGCCAGCAGTTTTATACCGGGAGGACCACAAGAGACCCAGTACTTC. It is translated as CASSFIPGGPQETQYF. The V and J genes are TRBV27 and TRBJ2-5; 7 bases line up with TRBD2. The V gene's germline CDR1 is MNHEY and CDR2 SMNVEV (reference sequence). The length of the CDR3 is 16 residues. J lost 2 bases, V lost 3 bases, and 9 bases had no gene match.

The sample holds one count of this clone. The chain links TRBV7-9 to TRBJ1-6; no firm D call. CDR1 is SEHNR, CDR2 FQNEAQ, per germline (reference sequence). V was cut by 6 bases and J by 10 bases, with 19 bases left in between. This CDR3 is 15 amino acids long. CDR3 amino acids: CASSNPGGPGSPLHF. CDR3 DNA sequence: TGTGCCAGCAGTAACCCCGGAGGGCCGGGGTCACCCCTCCACTTT.

The sample holds a few counts of this clone. The rearrangement uses TRBV27 and TRBJ2-7; tentative D call: TRBD1 (5 bases). V was trimmed by 3 bases and J by 2 bases, leaving 11 bases between them. CDR3 length: 14 amino acids. CDR1 and CDR2 from the germline V gene are MNHEY and SMNVEV (reference sequence). CDR3 nucleotides: TGTGCCAGCAGTTTCTCCAGGGATACCTACGAGCAGTACTTC. This codes for CASSFSRDTYEQYF.

The chain couples TRBV30 to TRBJ1-4; no firm D call. The V gene lost 3 bases and the J gene lost 7 bases, with 18 bases spanning the gap. Germline assignment: CDR1 GTSNPN and CDR2 SVGIG (reference sequence). This CDR3 contains 15 residues. The CDR3 nucleotides read TGTGCCTGGAGCTTCTCCGGGATTCAACCTGAAAAACTGTTTTTT. Protein: CAWSFSGIQPEKLFF.

This chain joins TRBV7-2 and TRBJ1-3; D call uncertain. The V end was cut by 5 bases, the J end by 0 bases, with 8 bases between. The CDR3 has 14 amino acids. The germline V gene encodes CDR1 SGHTA and CDR2 FQGNSA. The CDR3 DNA is TGTGCCAGCAGCGCGGACGGCTCTGGAAACACCATATATTTT. Translated, it gives CASSADGSGNTIYF.

The V call is TRBV4-1, the J call TRBJ2-3; 7 positions match TRBD2. In germline, CDR1 is MGHRA, CDR2 YSYEKL. There are 13 residues in the CDR3. With V trimmed by 2 bases and J by 8 bases, 4 bases remained unmatched. CDR3 sequence reads: CASSQTGGGTQYF. CDR3 nucleotide sequence: TGCGCCAGCAGCCAAACGGGGGGAGGTACGCAGTATTTT.

The chain carries TRBV6-2 or TRBV6-3 and TRBJ1-1; D call uncertain. The germline V gene encodes CDR1 MNHEY and CDR2 SVGEGT. The CDR3 length is 13 residues. V shed 3 bases and J shed 1 base, with 6 bases lying between them. CDR3 DNA: TGTGCCAGCAGTTATGAAGCGAACACTGAAGCTTTCTTT. Translation: CASSYEANTEAFF.

The chain has TRBV5-1 and TRBJ2-1, with D possibly matching TRBD1 (8 bases). Trimming stripped 3 bases from V and 10 bases from J, with 14 bases between. Germline CDR1 is SGHRS and CDR2 is YFSETQ. The CDR3 loop spans 13 amino acids. CDR3 in DNA: TGCGCCAGCAGCTGGACAGGGCGGGAGGAGCAGTTCTTC. It codes for CASSWTGREEQFF.

This clone showed up just once. This chain uses TRBV12-3 or TRBV12-4 with TRBJ1-2, with D possibly being TRBD1 (5 bases). This CDR3 has 13 residues. Deletions cut 6 bases from V and 5 bases from J, with 13 bases between. The chain's CDR3 is CASSRPREYGYTF. DNA for the CDR3: TGTGCCAGCAGCCGCCCCAGGGAGTATGGCTACACCTTC.

J is TRBJ1-2 and V is TRBV12-3 or TRBV12-4; D not resolved. Deletions cut 3 bases from V and 8 bases from J, with 13 bases between. This CDR3 is 13 amino acids long. The CDR3 region has the DNA TGTGCCAGCAGTTTCGTCGGCCTTCTGGGCTACACCTTC. Encoded protein: CASSFVGLLGYTF.

The chain employs TRBV15 and TRBJ2-5; D remains unclear. V lost 0 bases, J lost 5 bases, and 10 bases lay in between. This CDR3 spans 14 amino acids. Germline V CDR1 and CDR2: LNHNV, YYDKDF (reference sequence). The CDR3: CATSRDPGSETQYF. The CDR3 DNA follows: TGTGCCACCAGCAGAGACCCGGGTTCGGAGACCCAGTACTTC.

CDR3 in amino acids: CASSLDSNLFNEQFF. In DNA, the CDR3 is TGTGCCAGCAGCTTGGACAGTAACCTTTTCAATGAGCAGTTCTTC. This rearrangement joins TRBV11-1 to TRBJ2-1, with D possibly being TRBD1 (6 bases). This CDR3 is 15 amino acids long. Germline V lookup: CDR1 SGHAT, CDR2 FQDESV (reference sequence). V lost 3 bases, J lost 6 bases, and 15 bases lay in between.

The rearrangement joins TRBV11-3 to TRBJ1-1, with D uncertain. Germline V lookup: CDR1 SGHNT, CDR2 YENEEA. V was clipped by 0 bases and J by 0 bases, with 5 bases between them. This CDR3 region has 14 residues. The CDR3 loop reads CASSLDSLNTEAFF. The DNA for the CDR3 is TGTGCCAGCAGCTTAGATAGCTTGAACACTGAAGCTTTCTTT.

CDR3: CAWTGGVGTEAFF. The DNA of the CDR3 is TGTGCCTGGACGGGTGGGGTGGGCACTGAAGCTTTCTTT. The rearrangement joins TRBV30 to TRBJ1-1; D not certain. Germline V gene data show CDR1 as GTSNPN and CDR2 as SVGIG (reference sequence). The CDR3 loop spans 13 amino acids. V lost 4 bases, J lost 4 bases, and 13 bases lay in between.

This clone was seen only a few times. CDR3 coding DNA: TGTGCCAGCAGCTTGTTTATCGAGCAGTACTTC. This encodes CASSLFIEQYF. The V and J genes are TRBV12-3 or TRBV12-4 and TRBJ2-7; D not certain. V shed 6 bases and J shed 6 bases, with 9 bases lying between them. This CDR3 is 11 amino acids long.

For this clone: This sample also contains other DNA sequences that code for the same CDR3. The rearrangement uses TRBV18 and TRBJ2-7; D possibly matches TRBD1 or TRBD2 (5 bases each). The germline gives CDR1 KGHSH, CDR2 LQKENI. V was shortened by 2 bases and J by 0 bases, with 8 bases between the two germline ends. The CDR3 is 14 residues long. CDR3 region: CASSPGTSSYEQYF. CDR3 DNA sequence: TGTGCCAGCTCACCAGGGACGTCCTCCTACGAGCAGTACTTC.

The V call is TRBV3-1 (or the pseudogene TRBV3-2), the J call TRBJ2-4, with D maybe TRBD1 (5 bases). V was clipped by 3 bases and J by 0 bases, with 6 bases between them. Germline-derived CDR1 and CDR2 are LGHDT and YNNKEL (reference sequence). The CDR3 runs to 14 residues. The CDR3 reads CASSHDRAKNIQYF. CDR3 coding DNA: TGTGCCAGCAGCCATGACAGAGCCAAAAACATTCAGTACTTC.

This chain links TRBV4-1 with TRBJ2-3; a possible D gene is TRBD1 (7 bases). With 6 bases removed from V and 1 base from J, the gap between germline ends came to 14 bases. The CDR3 has 15 residues. Germline lookup yields CDR1 MGHRA and CDR2 YSYEKL. In DNA form, the CDR3 reads TGCGCCAGCAGATCAGGGGGGATTGGCACAGATACGCAGTATTTT. Residues: CASRSGGIGTDTQYF.

The chain couples TRBV19 to TRBJ1-5; D may be TRBD1 (6 bases). The CDR3 is made up of 15 amino acids. V gave up 2 bases and J gave up 5 bases, with 13 bases separating them. In germline, CDR1 is LNHDA, CDR2 SQIVND (reference sequence). CDR3 residues: CASSINGGADQPQHF. DNA of the CDR3: TGTGCCAGTAGTATAAATGGGGGCGCGGATCAGCCCCAGCATTTT.

This clone was seen just once. The chain uses TRBV9 and TRBJ2-6, with D perhaps matching TRBD1 or TRBD2 (5 bases each). This CDR3 comprises 19 residues. The germline V gene encodes CDR1 SGDLS and CDR2 YYNGEE. V was pared by 3 bases and J by 0 bases, with 19 bases between. CDR3 protein: CASSGGTGTARSGANVLTF. In DNA, the CDR3 is TGTGCCAGCAGCGGGGGGACCGGGACGGCACGCTCTGGGGCCAACGTCCTGACTTTC.